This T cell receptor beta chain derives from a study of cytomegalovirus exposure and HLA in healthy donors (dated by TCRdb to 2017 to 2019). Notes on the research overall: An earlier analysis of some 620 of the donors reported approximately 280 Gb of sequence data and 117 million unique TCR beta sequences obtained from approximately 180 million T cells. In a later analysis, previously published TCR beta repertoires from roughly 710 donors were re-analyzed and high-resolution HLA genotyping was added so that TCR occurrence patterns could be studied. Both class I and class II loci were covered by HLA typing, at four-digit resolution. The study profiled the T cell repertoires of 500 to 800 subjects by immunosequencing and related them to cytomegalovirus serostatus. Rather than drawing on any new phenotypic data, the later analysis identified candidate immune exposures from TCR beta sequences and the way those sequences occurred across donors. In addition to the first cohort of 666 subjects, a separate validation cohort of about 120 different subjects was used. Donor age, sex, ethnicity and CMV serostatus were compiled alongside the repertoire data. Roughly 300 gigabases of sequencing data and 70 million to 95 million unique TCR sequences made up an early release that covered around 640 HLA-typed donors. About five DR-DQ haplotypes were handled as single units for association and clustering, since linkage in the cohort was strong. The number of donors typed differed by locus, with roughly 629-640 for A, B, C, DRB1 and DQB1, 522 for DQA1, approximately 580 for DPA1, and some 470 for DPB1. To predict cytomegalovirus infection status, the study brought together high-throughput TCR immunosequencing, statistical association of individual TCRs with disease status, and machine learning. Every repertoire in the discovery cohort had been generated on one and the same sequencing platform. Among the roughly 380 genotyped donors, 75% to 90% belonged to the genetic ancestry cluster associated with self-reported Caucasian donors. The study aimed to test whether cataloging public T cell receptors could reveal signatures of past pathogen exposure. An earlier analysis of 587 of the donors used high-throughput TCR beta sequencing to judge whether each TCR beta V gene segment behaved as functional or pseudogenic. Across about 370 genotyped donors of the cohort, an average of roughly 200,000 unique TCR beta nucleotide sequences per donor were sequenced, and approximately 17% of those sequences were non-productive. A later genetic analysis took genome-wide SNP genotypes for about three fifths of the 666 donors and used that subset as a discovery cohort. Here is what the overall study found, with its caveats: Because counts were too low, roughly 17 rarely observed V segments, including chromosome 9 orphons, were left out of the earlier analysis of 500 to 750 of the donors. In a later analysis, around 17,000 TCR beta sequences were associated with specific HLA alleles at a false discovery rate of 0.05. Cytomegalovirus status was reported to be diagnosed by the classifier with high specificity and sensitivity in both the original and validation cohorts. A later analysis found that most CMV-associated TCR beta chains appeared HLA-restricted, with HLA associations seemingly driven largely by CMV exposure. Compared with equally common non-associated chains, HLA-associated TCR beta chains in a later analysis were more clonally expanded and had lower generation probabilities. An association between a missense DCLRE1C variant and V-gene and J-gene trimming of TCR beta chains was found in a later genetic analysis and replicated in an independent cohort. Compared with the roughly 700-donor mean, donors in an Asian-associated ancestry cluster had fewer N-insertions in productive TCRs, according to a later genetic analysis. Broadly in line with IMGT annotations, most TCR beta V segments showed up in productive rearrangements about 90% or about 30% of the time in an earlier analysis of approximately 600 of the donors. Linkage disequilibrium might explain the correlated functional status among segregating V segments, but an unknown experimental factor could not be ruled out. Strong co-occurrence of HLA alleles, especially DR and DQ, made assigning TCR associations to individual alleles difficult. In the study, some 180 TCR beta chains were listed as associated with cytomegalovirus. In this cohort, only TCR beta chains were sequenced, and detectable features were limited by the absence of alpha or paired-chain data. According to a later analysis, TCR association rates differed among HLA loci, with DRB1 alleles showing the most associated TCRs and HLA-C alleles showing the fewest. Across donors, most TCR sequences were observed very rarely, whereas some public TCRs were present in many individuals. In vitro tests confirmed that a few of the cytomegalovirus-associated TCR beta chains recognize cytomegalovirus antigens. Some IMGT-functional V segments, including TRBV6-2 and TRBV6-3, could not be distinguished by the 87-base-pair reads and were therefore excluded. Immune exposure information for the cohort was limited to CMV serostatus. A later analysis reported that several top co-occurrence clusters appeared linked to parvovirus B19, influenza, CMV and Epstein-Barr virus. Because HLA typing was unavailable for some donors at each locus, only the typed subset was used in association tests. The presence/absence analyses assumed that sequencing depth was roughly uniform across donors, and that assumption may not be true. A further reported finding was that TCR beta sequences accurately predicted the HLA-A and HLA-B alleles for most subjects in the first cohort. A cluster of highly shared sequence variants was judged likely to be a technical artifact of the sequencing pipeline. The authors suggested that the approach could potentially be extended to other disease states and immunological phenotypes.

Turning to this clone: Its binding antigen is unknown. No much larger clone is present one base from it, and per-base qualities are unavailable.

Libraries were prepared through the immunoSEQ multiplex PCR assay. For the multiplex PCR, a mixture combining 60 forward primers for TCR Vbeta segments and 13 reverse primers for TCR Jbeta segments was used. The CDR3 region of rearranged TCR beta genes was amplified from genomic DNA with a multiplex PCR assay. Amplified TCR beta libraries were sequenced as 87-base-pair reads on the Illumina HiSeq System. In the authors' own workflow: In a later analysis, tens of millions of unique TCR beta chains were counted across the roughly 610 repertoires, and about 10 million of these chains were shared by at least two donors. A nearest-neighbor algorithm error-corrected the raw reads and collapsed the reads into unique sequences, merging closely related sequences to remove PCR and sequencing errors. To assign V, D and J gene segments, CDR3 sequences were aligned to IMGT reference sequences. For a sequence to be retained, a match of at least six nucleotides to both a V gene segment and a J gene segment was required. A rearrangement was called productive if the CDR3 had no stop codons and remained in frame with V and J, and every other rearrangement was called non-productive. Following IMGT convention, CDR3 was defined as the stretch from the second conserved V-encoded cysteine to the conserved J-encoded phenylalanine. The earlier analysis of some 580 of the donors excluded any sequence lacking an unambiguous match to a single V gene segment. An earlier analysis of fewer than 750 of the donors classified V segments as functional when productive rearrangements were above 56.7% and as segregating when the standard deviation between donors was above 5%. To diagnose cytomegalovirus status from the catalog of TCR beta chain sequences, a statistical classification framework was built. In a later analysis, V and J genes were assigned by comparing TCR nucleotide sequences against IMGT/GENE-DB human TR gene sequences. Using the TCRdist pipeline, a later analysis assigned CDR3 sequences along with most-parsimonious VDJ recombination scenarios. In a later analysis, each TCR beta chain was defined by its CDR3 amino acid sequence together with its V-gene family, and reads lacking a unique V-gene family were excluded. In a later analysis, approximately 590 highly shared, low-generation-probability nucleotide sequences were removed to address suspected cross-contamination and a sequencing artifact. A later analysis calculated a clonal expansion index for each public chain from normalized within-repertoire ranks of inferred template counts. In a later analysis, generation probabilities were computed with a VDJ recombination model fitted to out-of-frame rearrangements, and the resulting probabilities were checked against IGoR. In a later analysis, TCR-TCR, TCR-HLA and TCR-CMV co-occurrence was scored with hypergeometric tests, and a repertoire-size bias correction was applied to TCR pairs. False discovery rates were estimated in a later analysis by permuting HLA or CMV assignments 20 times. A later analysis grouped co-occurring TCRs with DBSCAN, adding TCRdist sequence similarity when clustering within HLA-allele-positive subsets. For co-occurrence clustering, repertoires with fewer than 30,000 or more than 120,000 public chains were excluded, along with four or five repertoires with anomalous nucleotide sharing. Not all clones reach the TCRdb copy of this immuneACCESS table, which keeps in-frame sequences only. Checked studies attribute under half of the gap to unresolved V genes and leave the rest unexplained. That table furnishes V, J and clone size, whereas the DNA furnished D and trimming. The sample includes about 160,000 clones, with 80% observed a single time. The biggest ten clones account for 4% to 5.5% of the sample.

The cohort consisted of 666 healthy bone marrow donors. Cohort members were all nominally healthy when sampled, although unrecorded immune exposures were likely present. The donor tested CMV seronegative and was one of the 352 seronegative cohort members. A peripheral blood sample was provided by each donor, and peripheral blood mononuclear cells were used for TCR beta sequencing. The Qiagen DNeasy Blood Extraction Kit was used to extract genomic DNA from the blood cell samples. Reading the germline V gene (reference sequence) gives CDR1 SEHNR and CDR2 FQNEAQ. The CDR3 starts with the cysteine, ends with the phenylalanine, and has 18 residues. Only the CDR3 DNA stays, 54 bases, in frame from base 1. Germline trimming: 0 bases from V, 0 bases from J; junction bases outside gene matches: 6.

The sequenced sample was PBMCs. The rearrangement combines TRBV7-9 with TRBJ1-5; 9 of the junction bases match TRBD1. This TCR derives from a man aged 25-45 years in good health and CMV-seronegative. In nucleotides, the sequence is TGTGCCAGCAGCTTAGCGGGACAGGGCTCCCATAGCAATCAGCCCCAGCATTTT. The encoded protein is CASSLAGQGSHSNQPQHF.